What follows is one TCR beta chain and its context. It was at deep level that the assay was run. Over several immunoSEQ plates, each subset's genomic DNA was distributed in even portions. The DNA input per sorted-subset replicate PCR was roughly 0.2 ug, corresponding to around 30,000 T cell genomes. Sequenced by immunoSEQ multiplex PCR; TCRdb stores in-frame clones only, minus some. The data show more than 2 million clones, approximately 94% seen once. This entry comes from a study of shared clonotypes between healthy human individuals. The CDR3 runs 14 residues. Germline lookup yields CDR1 GTSNPN and CDR2 SVGIG (reference sequence). The V segment lost 3 bases and the J segment 4 bases; nucleotides outside the gene matches: 6. It was CD45RO-negative cells, positively selected for CCR7, that made up naive CD8 cells, with terminally differentiated effector memory CD45RA+ cells excluded.

The TCR originated in a man between 18 and 29 years old in good health. The chain couples TRBV30 to TRBJ2-1, with TRBD2 matching 7 bases. Sequenced material: naive CD8+ T cells sorted from blood. CDR3 amino acids: CAWSVLARYNEQFF. As DNA, the CDR3 is TGTGCCTGGAGCGTACTAGCGAGATACAATGAGCAGTTCTTC.